One sample yielded the 28 T cell receptor beta chains listed below, sequenced in a study of CD8 T cells in ankylosing spondylitis (dated by TCRdb to the late 2010s). Libraries were built with 5' RACE. The listed sequencing device is Illumina HiSeq 2500. Using fastp at Q25 and MiXCR, TCRdb reprocessed the public reads and kept productive beta chains. CDR3 protein sequences are deduplicated, and each keeps its most common genes and DNA. This sample comprises 55,000 or so distinct CDR3 sequences, about 7% of them detected only once. Over 7% of the sample is in the top ten clones. The sequenced sample consisted of blood, either unsorted or a sorted T cell fraction (not recorded which). The receptors were gathered from a female donor with ankylosing spondylitis or in good health (not recorded which).

This clonotype turned up a few times. This chain joins TRBV20-1 and TRBJ2-3; perhaps TRBD1 as D (5 bases). CDR3 length: 15 amino acids. Germline V gene lookup returns CDR1 DFQATT and CDR2 SNEGSKA (reference sequence). The CDR3 DNA is TGCTTCTCAGGCCAGGGTCCGGGTAAGGCAGATACGCAGTATTTT. This gives the protein CFSGQGPGKADTQYF.

This clonotype has just a few counts. The chain carries TRBV6-1 and TRBJ2-3; D tentatively reads TRBD1 or TRBD2 (5 bases each). The CDR3 totals 14 residues. V was cut by 4 bases and J by 6 bases, with 14 bases left in between. Germline CDR1 reads MNHNS; CDR2 reads SASEGT. CDR3 nucleotide sequence: TGTGCCAGCAGTGCCGGACACCCGGGGGATACGCAGTATTTT. This gives the protein CASSAGHPGDTQYF.

This clonotype was seen repeatedly, ten times or more. V is TRBV5-1 and J is TRBJ1-1; 10 bases line up with TRBD1. Germline-derived CDR1 and CDR2 are SGHRS and YFSETQ. This CDR3 is built from 15 residues. With V trimmed by 3 bases and J by 0 bases, 2 bases remained unmatched. The CDR3 spells CASSSGQGMNTEAFF. In DNA, the CDR3 is TGCGCCAGCAGCTCGGGACAGGGGATGAACACTGAAGCTTTCTTT.

This clonotype was seen repeatedly, ten times or more. As DNA, the CDR3 is TGTGCCAGCAGCTCGACAGGGGGGAGCACCTATGGCTACACCTTC. It encodes CASSSTGGSTYGYTF. The chain employs TRBV7-2 and TRBJ1-2, with 9 bases that match TRBD1. V lost 4 bases and J lost 4; bases outside the gene matches: 7. The CDR3 totals 15 residues. CDR1 and CDR2 from the germline V gene are SGHTA and FQGNSA.

This clonotype was seen many times. The chain joins TRBV20-1 to TRBJ1-1; TRBD1 matches at 7 bases. J lost 8 bases, V lost 5 bases, and 8 bases had no gene match. Looked up from germline, CDR1 is DFQATT and CDR2 is SNEGSKA (reference sequence). There are 12 residues in the CDR3. The CDR3 DNA follows: TGCAGTGCTGGCCTTTGGACAGGCGAAGCTTTCTTT. It codes for CSAGLWTGEAFF.

This sequence joins TRBV6-5 and TRBJ1-1, with TRBD1 matching 7 bases. Germline V CDR1 and CDR2: MNHEY, SVGAGI. V lost 4 bases and J lost 3; bases outside the gene matches: 5. This CDR3 is 14 amino acids long. In DNA form, the CDR3 reads TGTGCCAGCAGTTTACAGGGGACACACACTGAAGCTTTCTTT. Residues: CASSLQGTHTEAFF.

The sample holds many counts of this clonotype. V and J are TRBV20-1 and TRBJ1-2, with D perhaps matching TRBD1 (6 bases). Germline V gene data show CDR1 as DFQATT and CDR2 as SNEGSKA (reference sequence). The CDR3 is made up of 12 amino acids. V shed 4 bases and J shed 4 bases, with 10 bases lying between them. CDR3 sequence: CSATGGLYGYTF. DNA for the CDR3: TGCAGTGCTACTGGGGGGCTCTATGGCTACACCTTC.

This clonotype has at least ten counts. V is TRBV4-2 and J is TRBJ1-3; 7 nucleotides agree with TRBD1. Germline assignment: CDR1 LGHNA and CDR2 YNFKEQ. The V segment lost 4 bases and the J segment 0 bases; nucleotides outside the gene matches: 12. This CDR3 is built from 18 residues. CDR3 DNA: TGTGCCAGCAGCCGTTATGGGGACAGAATATACTCTGGAAACACCATATATTTT. Translated: CASSRYGDRIYSGNTIYF.

About this clonotype: Being one base from a much bigger clone, this may be a read error. The CDR3 does not close with the conserved phenylalanine or tryptophan, likely indicating a read error. The chain recombines TRBV15 with TRBJ2-5; D is ambiguous. V lost 0 bases and J lost 4, with 3 bases in between. The CDR3 is made up of 12 amino acids. Germline CDR1 and CDR2: LNHNV and YYDKDF (reference sequence). The CDR3 coding sequence is TGTGCCACCAGCAGAGATGTAGAGACCCAGTACTAC. It specifies CATSRDVETQYY.

A few counts support this clonotype. The chain joins TRBV14 to TRBJ2-3; maybe TRBD1 (7 bases). The CDR3 sequence is 24 residues long. V dropped 0 bases and J dropped 4 bases, with 38 bases sitting between them. CDR1 SGHDN and CDR2 FVKESK come from the germline V gene. For the CDR3, the DNA is TGTGCCAGCAGCCAAGATTCCTGGATGGGGGGAGTAACTGCCGGGACAGAGAAAGCAGATACGCAGTATTTT. Amino acids: CASSQDSWMGGVTAGTEKADTQYF. Looking up the rest from reference TRBV14 and TRBJ2-3 gives the full variable domain: EAGVTQFPSHSVIEKGQTVTLRCDPISGHDNLYWYRRVMGKEIKFLLHFVKESKQDESGMPNNRFLAERTGGTYSTLKVQPAELEDSGVYFCASSQDSWMGGVTAGTEKADTQYFGPGTRLTVL.

This clonotype was seen repeatedly, ten times or more. V usage is TRBV20-1 and J usage is TRBJ2-7; the match to TRBD2 covers 9 bases. Germline-derived CDR1 and CDR2 are DFQATT and SNEGSKA (reference sequence). This CDR3 is built from 13 residues. V shed 0 bases and J 6 bases; nucleotides not matched to a gene: 3. The CDR3 coding sequence is TGCAGTGCTAGAGACCTGACTAGCGGCGAGCAGTACTTC. Its translation is CSARDLTSGEQYF.

This clonotype was counted many times. The J gene is TRBJ1-2, the V gene TRBV12-3 or TRBV12-4; tentative D call: TRBD1 (5 bases). V was pared by 4 bases and J by 7 bases, with 16 bases between. The CDR3 covers 14 residues. CDR3 sequence (DNA): TGTGCCAGCAGTTCGGTTAGTCAGGGCCCTGGCTACACCTTC. It is translated as CASSSVSQGPGYTF.

This clonotype was picked up many times. This rearrangement joins TRBV11-3 to TRBJ1-1, with no clear D. Trimming took off 5 bases at V and 1 base at J, with 8 bases between the two ends. Germline loops: CDR1 SGHNT, CDR2 YENEEA. The CDR3 runs to 13 residues. The CDR3 sequence: CASSPNQNTEAFF. CDR3 coding DNA: TGTGCCAGCAGCCCCAACCAGAACACTGAAGCTTTCTTT. Full variable domain (missing parts from reference TRBV11-3 and TRBJ1-1): EAGVVQSPRYKIIEKKQPVAFWCNPISGHNTLYWYLQNLGQGPELLIRYENEEAVDDSQLPKDRFSAERLKGVDSTLKIQPAELGDSAVYLCASSPNQNTEAFFGQGTRLTVV.

Concerning this clonotype itself: A much larger clonotype is one base distant, so this may be a read error. The chain couples TRBV7-2 to TRBJ1-1, with D perhaps TRBD1 (5 bases). Germline V CDR1 and CDR2: SGHTA, FQGNSA. The length of the CDR3 is 15 residues. Here the CDR3 DNA reads TGTGTCAGCAGCTTAGTGGACACGGGGTTCACTGAAGCTTTCTTT. Translated, it gives CVSSLVDTGFTEAFF.

This clonotype was counted at least ten times. The chain is built from TRBV12-3 or TRBV12-4 and TRBJ1-6, with 9 bases lining up with TRBD1. The CDR3 spans 14 residues. V trimming: 5 bases; J trimming: 9 bases; junction bases outside the gene matches: 5. CDR3 loop: CASSQQGASSPLHF. The CDR3 coding sequence is TGTGCCAGCAGTCAACAGGGGGCAAGTTCACCCCTCCACTTT.

This clonotype was recorded at least ten times. The chain recombines TRBV25-1 with TRBJ1-1; 9 bases are a match to TRBD1. The V gene end was trimmed by 2 bases and the J gene end by 7 bases; junction bases not matched to a gene: 8. The CDR3 covers 15 residues. The germline V gene encodes CDR1 MGHDK and CDR2 SYGVNS. The CDR3 DNA reads as TGTGCCAGCAGTGAAATCACAGGGGGCGTAGGTGAAGCTTTCTTT. Amino acids: CASSEITGGVGEAFF.

This clonotype was seen a handful of times. This clone may be a read error of a much larger clone one base away. V gene TRBV14 combines with J gene TRBJ1-1; TRBD1 might be the D (5 bases). Germline V CDR1 and CDR2: SGHDN, FVKESK. The CDR3 totals 14 residues. With 4 bases removed from V and 3 bases from J, the gap between germline ends came to 12 bases. CDR3 loop: CASSPPGADTEAFF. DNA of the CDR3: TGTGCCAGCAGCCCTCCCGGGGCGGACACTGAAGCTTTCTTT.

At least ten counts were recorded for this clonotype. The chain combines TRBV2 with TRBJ2-3; 9 bases agree with TRBD1. This CDR3 has 13 amino acids. The J segment lost 6 bases and the V segment lost 6 bases, leaving 4 bases of the junction unmatched. CDR1 SNHLY and CDR2 FYNNEI come from the germline V gene. The CDR3 is CASRQDRGDTQYF. As DNA, the CDR3 is TGTGCCAGCAGACAGGACAGGGGTGATACGCAGTATTTT.

This clonotype was picked up many times. The V gene is TRBV6-4, the J gene TRBJ2-3, with 10 positions matching TRBD2. J gave up 1 base and V 6 bases, and 1 base lay outside the gene matches. Germline CDR1 reads MRHNA; CDR2 reads SNTAGT. The CDR3 has 14 residues. CDR3 residues: CASSLAGGTDTQYF. DNA of the CDR3: TGTGCCAGCAGCCTAGCGGGGGGCACAGATACGCAGTATTTT.

This clonotype has a count of ten or more. The V call is TRBV20-1, the J call TRBJ2-6; unclear D gene. The CDR3 spans 15 residues. Trimming took off 0 bases at V and 2 bases at J, with 8 bases between the two ends. The germline CDR1 and CDR2 sequences are DFQATT and SNEGSKA (reference sequence). The CDR3 spells CSARDRQTGANVLTF. CDR3 DNA sequence: TGCAGTGCTAGAGATCGGCAGACTGGGGCCAACGTCCTGACTTTC.

This clonotype was observed a few times. The limits of the CDR3 on the DNA are not certain, so only TCRdb's listed CDR3 is given. J is TRBJ1-4 and V is TRBV7-2; TRBD1 is the table's D call, not checked against the DNA. Both ends counted, the CDR3 spans 13 residues. CDR1 and CDR2 from the germline V gene are SGHTA and FQGNSA. CDR3: CASSFGPGEKLFF.

This clonotype came up many times. This chain connects TRBV7-6 to TRBJ2-1, with no clear D. The CDR3 runs 13 residues. The V end was cut by 3 bases, the J end by 3 bases, with 6 bases between. Germline V CDR1 and CDR2: SGHVS, FNYEAQ. CDR3 nucleotides: TGTGCCAGCAGCTTGGCGGTCTACAATGAGCAGTTCTTC. Its translation is CASSLAVYNEQFF. The complete variable domain, with remaining parts taken from reference TRBV7-6 and TRBJ2-1, reads GAGVSQSPRYKVTKRGQDVALRCDPISGHVSLYWYRQALGQGPEFLTYFNYEAQQDKSGLPNDRFSAERPEGSISTLTIQRTEQRDSAMYRCASSLAVYNEQFFGPGTRLTVL.

Comments on this clonotype: The junction shows a germline mismatch at one end, possibly a read error. V and J are TRBV6-5 and TRBJ1-5, with D possibly being TRBD1 (5 bases). The CDR3 is made up of 14 amino acids. In germline, CDR1 is MNHEY, CDR2 SVGAGI. The CDR3 is CVSSYSDSDQSQHF. The CDR3 DNA is TGTGTCAGCAGTTACTCCGACAGTGATCAGTCCCAGCATTTT.

This clonotype was picked up many times. This rearrangement joins TRBV19 to TRBJ1-2; D might be TRBD1 (5 bases). Trimming left V 7 bases short and J 6 bases short, with 18 bases between. Germline V gene data show CDR1 as LNHDA and CDR2 as SQIVND (reference sequence). This CDR3 has 14 amino acids. The CDR3 sequence is CASTPGTRRDGYTF. In DNA, the CDR3 is TGTGCCAGTACCCCCGGGACTCGCCGAGATGGCTACACCTTC.

This clonotype occurred many times. The chain uses TRBV25-1 and TRBJ1-4, with TRBD1 identical over 9 bases. This CDR3 is 15 amino acids long. Germline trimming cut 5 bases from V and 6 bases from J; bases unmatched to any gene: 7. The germline gives CDR1 MGHDK, CDR2 SYGVNS. CDR3 amino acids: CASSPRDREDEKLFF. The CDR3 DNA reads TGTGCCAGCAGTCCCCGGGACAGGGAGGATGAAAAACTGTTTTTT.

Ten or more counts support this clonotype. The rearrangement links TRBV5-1 to TRBJ1-5; D is unresolved. Trimming cost V 4 bases and J 4 bases, with 15 bases left between them. The CDR3 has 15 amino acids. Germline loops: CDR1 SGHRS, CDR2 YFSETQ. The CDR3 reads CASSLSDPRNQPQHF. CDR3 coding DNA: TGCGCCAGCAGCCTTTCGGACCCACGAAATCAGCCCCAGCATTTT.

This clonotype was detected ten times or more. This chain links TRBV13 with TRBJ2-7; D gene uncertain. Looked up from germline, CDR1 is PRHDT and CDR2 is FYEKMQ (reference sequence). The length of the CDR3 is 15 residues. V gave up 1 base and J gave up 0 bases, with 10 bases separating them. The CDR3 DNA reads as TGTGCCAGCAGCTTAGTTACCTTGAGCTCCTACGAGCAGTACTTC. It yields the protein CASSLVTLSSYEQYF.

The sample holds many counts of this clonotype. The chain joins TRBV5-1 to TRBJ1-1; 8 positions match TRBD1. With V trimmed by 1 base and J by 5 bases, 10 bases remained unmatched. The CDR3 totals 16 residues. Germline lookup yields CDR1 SGHRS and CDR2 YFSETQ. The CDR3 loop reads CASSLLSRGPHTEAFF. In DNA form, the CDR3 reads TGCGCCAGCAGCTTGCTGTCCAGGGGGCCCCATACTGAAGCTTTCTTT.